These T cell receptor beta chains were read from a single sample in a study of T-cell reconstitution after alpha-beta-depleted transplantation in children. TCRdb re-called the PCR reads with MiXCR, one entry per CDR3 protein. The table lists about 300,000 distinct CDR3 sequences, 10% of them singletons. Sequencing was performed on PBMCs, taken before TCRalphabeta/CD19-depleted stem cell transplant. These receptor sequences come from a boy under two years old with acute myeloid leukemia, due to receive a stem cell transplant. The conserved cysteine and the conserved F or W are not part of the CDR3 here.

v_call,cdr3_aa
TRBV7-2,ASSRLAGYYEQY
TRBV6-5,ASSYLAGNAGELF
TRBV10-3,AIQGLAGGEQY
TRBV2,ASSRGQGEQPQH
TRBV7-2,ASSSSREDTQY
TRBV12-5,ASGLVLYPQGGHEQY
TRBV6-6,ASSSGFLYGYT
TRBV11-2,ASSNSGTGVREQY
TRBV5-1,ASSATGGSDEQY
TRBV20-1,SAIGPGLVSYEQY
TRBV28,ASSPTGELF
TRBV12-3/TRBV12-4,ASTQDLGSGVDGYT
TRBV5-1,ASSRQGMRNIQY
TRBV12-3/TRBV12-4,ASSSGLVAEAF
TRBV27,ASSPSRGREETQY
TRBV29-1,SASWDNLQETQY
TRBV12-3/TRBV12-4,TSSLVLGQAALSNQPQH
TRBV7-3,ASSPSRGELGTQY
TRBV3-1,ASSQLAGGSYNEQF
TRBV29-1,SVIIRIQVNTEAF
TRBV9,ASSDGNIIY
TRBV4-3,ASSQSNGGRGQETQY
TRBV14,ASSRGKRGYT
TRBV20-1,SASSQTSEQY
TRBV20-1,SVQGGNEQF
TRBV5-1,ASRWGAGEETQY
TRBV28,ASSFAGGVEKLF
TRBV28,TSSFLPRTGPGYT
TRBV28,ASSLLAGVKDTQY
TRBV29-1,SVANRGINYGYT
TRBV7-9,ASSPDRVPRNIQY
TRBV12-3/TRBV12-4,ASTGVPLLNEQF
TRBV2,ASSGRGPQY
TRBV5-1,ASSLAERPVWDRVYNEQF
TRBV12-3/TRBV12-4,ASSPTTGNTEAF
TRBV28,ASRRPESGNTIY
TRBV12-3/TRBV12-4,ASSFGAFSGNTIY
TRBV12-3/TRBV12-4,ASSSSGGFYEQY
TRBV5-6,ASNGLAGDTAYEQY
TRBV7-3,ASSRSGGAADEQF
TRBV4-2,ASSERDSSYEQY
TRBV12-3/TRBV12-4,ASRGGGMDEQY
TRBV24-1,ATSDGTGATYEQY
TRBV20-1,SARVPAVGEQY
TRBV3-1,ASSQKGQGASYEQY
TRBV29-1,SVEPRLAGDNEQF
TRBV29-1,SVEDRAGSTDTQY
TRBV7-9,ASNRETTYNEQF
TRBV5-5,ASSLYARDDEQF
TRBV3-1,ASSQDPQVNIQY
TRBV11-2,ASSQERWAGAGNSPLH